This T cell receptor beta chain came from a study of T-cell reconstitution after alpha-beta-depleted transplantation in children. Unique molecular identifiers featured in how the TCRbeta library was prepared. One entry per CDR3 protein results from TCRdb running MiXCR on the PCR reads. The data contain fewer than 550,000 distinct CDR3 sequences, roughly 10% of them singletons. Study results and limitations: Once a year had passed after transplant, T-cell counts and diversity came mostly from newly produced T cells. Surviving recipient T cells and thymic progenitors accounted for the high day-60 TCRbeta diversity observed in some patients. Expanded graft clones, several hundred of them, were reportedly the source of alpha-beta T cells about two months after transplant.

As to this clonotype: Its target is unknown.

Trimming took 2 bases from V and 11 from J, leaving 18 bases between them. The CDR3 is 14 amino acids. Germline V gene lookup returns CDR1 MNHEY and CDR2 SVGAGI. The receptor comes from a female patient under 10 years old who had a stem cell transplant for aplastic anemia, so the T cells may come from the graft donor. This chain links TRBV6-5 with TRBJ1-1, with a possible D match to TRBD1 (5 bases). The sequenced sample was PBMCs, mostly from graft donor cells, obtained 180 days after TCRalphabeta/CD19-depleted stem cell transplant. The CDR3 here is CASSYTRQPRSAFF. CDR3 coding DNA: TGTGCCAGCAGTTACACAAGACAGCCCCGGTCGGCTTTCTTT.